These 6 T cell receptor beta chains originate from one sample sequenced in a study of patients and donors after allogeneic stem cell transplantation. From the RT-PCR reads, TCRdb called clonotypes with MiXCR, one entry per CDR3 protein. This table has about 210,000 distinct CDR3 sequences, about 37% appearing once. Sequenced: blood, either unsorted or a sorted T cell fraction (not recorded which). The receptor source for this set is a human donor who was either an allogeneic HSCT recipient or a stem cell or donor lymphocyte infusion donor (not recorded which). It is not recorded whose cells these are; they may come from a transplant donor.

This clonotype occurred a few times. The chain uses TRBV20-1 and TRBJ1-5; TRBD1 matches 10 bases. Germline CDR1 is DFQATT and CDR2 is SNEGSKA (reference sequence). This CDR3 is built from 17 residues. Losses at the gene ends were 2 bases for V and 2 bases for J; bases not matched to a gene: 9. The CDR3 DNA reads TGCAGTGCTAGAAGGGACAGGGGACCTAGAGGCAATCAGCCCCAGCATTTT. It is translated as CSARRDRGPRGNQPQHF.

The chain couples TRBV20-1 to TRBJ1-2; D unresolved. The CDR3 consists of 14 residues. The V end lost 1 base, the J end lost 9 bases, and 18 bases lay between the germline ends. Germline CDR1 DFQATT, CDR2 SNEGSKA (reference sequence). The CDR3 is CSARVPPLLNSYTF. The DNA of the CDR3 is TGCAGTGCTAGAGTCCCCCCCTTACTCAATAGCTACACCTTC.

This chain uses TRBV9 with TRBJ2-1; possibly TRBD1 for D (5 bases). The germline CDR1 and CDR2 sequences are SGDLS and YYNGEE. The V end lost 5 bases, the J end lost 13 bases, and 19 bases lay between the germline ends. The CDR3 extends over 13 amino acids. The DNA of the CDR3 is TGTGCCAGCAGACCTTCAGGGCCACCATGCCAGTTCTTC. Its protein product is CASRPSGPPCQFF.

This rearrangement joins TRBV6-2 or TRBV6-3 to TRBJ2-2; 7 positions match TRBD2. The germline V gene has CDR1 MNHEY and CDR2 SVGEGT. The CDR3 is 14 amino acids. J was trimmed by 7 bases and V by 7 bases; bases with no gene match: 9. The CDR3 is CASIETSFVGELFF. The CDR3, as DNA: TGTGCCAGCATCGAGACTAGCTTCGTCGGGGAGCTGTTTTTT.

The chain links TRBV29-1 to TRBJ2-1; TRBD2 aligns across 12 bases. This CDR3 is 17 amino acids long. CDR1 and CDR2 from the germline V gene are SQVTM and ANQGSEA. V lost 4 bases, J lost 0 bases, and 7 bases stayed unmatched. In nucleotides, the CDR3 is TGCAGCGTTGTGGGGGGACTAGCGGGCCCCTCCTACAATGAGCAGTTCTTC. Encoded protein: CSVVGGLAGPSYNEQFF.

The V and J genes are TRBV12-3 or TRBV12-4 and TRBJ2-1, with D possibly TRBD2 on 7 matching bases. Trimming left V 1 base short and J 7 bases short, with 11 bases between. The CDR3 sequence is 14 residues long. Here the CDR3 reads CASSLGGGRNEQFF. In DNA form, the CDR3 reads TGTGCCAGCAGTTTAGGGGGGGGGCGGAATGAGCAGTTCTTC.